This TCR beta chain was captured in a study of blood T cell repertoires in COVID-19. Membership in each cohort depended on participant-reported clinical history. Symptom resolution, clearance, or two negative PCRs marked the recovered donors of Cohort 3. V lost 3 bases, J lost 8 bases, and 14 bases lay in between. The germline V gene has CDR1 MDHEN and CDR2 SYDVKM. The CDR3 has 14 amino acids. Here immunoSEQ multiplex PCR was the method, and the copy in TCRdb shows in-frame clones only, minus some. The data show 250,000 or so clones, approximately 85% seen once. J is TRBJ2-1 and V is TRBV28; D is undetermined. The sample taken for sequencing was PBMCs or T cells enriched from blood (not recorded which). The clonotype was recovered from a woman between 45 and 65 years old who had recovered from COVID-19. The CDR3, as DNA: TGTGCCAGCAGTTTTAAGATTAGGCGGCATGAGCAGTTCTTC. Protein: CASSFKIRRHEQFF.